Below are 20 T cell receptor beta chains sequenced from a single sample in a study of OX40 agonist ivuxolimab in advanced cancers. Assay: immunoSEQ multiplex PCR; the TCRdb copy retains only in-frame clones and omits some. The table has about 19,000 clones, just under 75% seen once. The material sequenced was CD4+ or CD8+ T cells sorted from blood, taken in a trial of the OX40 agonist ivuxolimab. These receptors were obtained from an adult with an advanced solid tumor such as melanoma, head and neck, liver or kidney cancer.

The chain employs TRBV6-6 and TRBJ2-7; D not resolved. The V and J ends lost 8 bases and 2 bases respectively, with 13 bases between them. The CDR3 loop spans 13 amino acids. Germline CDR1 and CDR2: MNHNY and SVGAGI (reference sequence). CDR3 sequence (DNA): TGTGCCAGCTCCCAAGGGTGGCCCTACGAGCAGTACTTC. It yields the protein CASSQGWPYEQYF.

This clone was recorded once. The genes are TRBV29-1 and TRBJ2-1, with D perhaps TRBD1 or TRBD2 (5 bases each). Germline V gene lookup returns CDR1 SQVTM and CDR2 ANQGSEA. This CDR3 has 8 amino acids. Here the CDR3 reads CRGDPTFF. Here the CDR3 DNA reads TGCAGAGGGGACCCGACGTTCTTC.

This clone was recorded a few times. The V and J genes are TRBV28 and TRBJ1-5, with TRBD1 matching 9 bases. The length of the CDR3 is 14 residues. The ends lost 3 bases at V and 5 bases at J; junction bases unmatched: 2. From germline, CDR1 is MDHEN and CDR2 SYDVKM. CDR3 nucleotides: TGTGCCAGCAGTTTGGGGACAGGGTATCAGCCCCAGCATTTT. It yields the protein CASSLGTGYQPQHF.

The chain uses TRBV28 and TRBJ1-2; D is undetermined. The V end was cut by 5 bases, the J end by 2 bases, with 9 bases between. The CDR3 consists of 13 residues. Germline values: CDR1 MDHEN, CDR2 SYDVKM. The CDR3 DNA reads as TGTGCCAGCAGTGTAATGGAAAACTATGGCTACACCTTC. Amino acid sequence: CASSVMENYGYTF.

V is TRBV28 and J is TRBJ2-3; the match to TRBD2 covers 7 bases. The CDR3 covers 20 residues. Germline V lookup: CDR1 MDHEN, CDR2 SYDVKM. Germline trimming cut 4 bases from V and 0 bases from J; bases unmatched to any gene: 19. CDR3 sequence reads: CASSSTYLIDQRGSTDTQYF. In DNA form, the CDR3 reads TGTGCCAGCAGTTCTACCTACCTGATCGATCAGCGGGGAAGCACAGATACGCAGTATTTT.

This clone was seen a few times. This chain joins TRBV19 and TRBJ2-7; D is unclear. CDR1 LNHDA and CDR2 SQIVND come from the germline V gene (reference sequence). V dropped 3 bases and J dropped 2 bases, with 8 bases sitting between them. The CDR3 has 13 residues. CDR3 sequence (DNA): TGTGCCAGTAGTATCCGGGTTCCCTACGAGCAGTACTTC. Protein sequence: CASSIRVPYEQYF.

The sample holds a few counts of this clone. The chain has TRBV6-1 and TRBJ1-1, with 8 bases fitting TRBD1. The germline CDR1 and CDR2 sequences are MNHNS and SASEGT. The V segment lost 4 bases and the J segment 1 base; nucleotides outside the gene matches: 5. The CDR3 is made up of 15 amino acids. The CDR3 DNA follows: TGTGCCAGCAGTGGGAGGACAGGGACGAACACTGAAGCTTTCTTT. This translates into CASSGRTGTNTEAFF.

V gene TRBV28 combines with J gene TRBJ2-7; 9 nucleotides match TRBD1. The CDR3 has 14 amino acids. V was pared by 1 base and J by 4 bases, with 2 bases of the junction left unmatched. Germline CDR1 is MDHEN and CDR2 is SYDVKM. The CDR3 nucleotides are TGTGCCAGCAGTTTATTTGGACAGGGGTACGAGCAGTACTTC. Translation gives CASSLFGQGYEQYF.

The J gene is TRBJ2-7, the V gene TRBV5-4; D is possibly TRBD1 (6 bases). The CDR3 consists of 14 residues. V lost 4 bases and J lost 3, with 14 bases in between. Germline assignment: CDR1 SGHNT and CDR2 YYREEE (reference sequence). CDR3 in amino acids: CASSGPGTLYEQYF. Written as DNA, the CDR3 is TGTGCCAGCAGCGGACCCGGGACACTCTACGAGCAGTACTTC.

The J gene is TRBJ2-5, the V gene TRBV6-6; D is unresolved. The J call may be in error: the DNA end matches TRBJ2-7 better. This CDR3 is built from 15 residues. The germline V gene encodes CDR1 MNHNY and CDR2 SVGAGI (reference sequence). The CDR3 DNA reads as TGTGCCAGCAGTTACTCGATTCGAACAGCCTACGAGCAGTACTTC. Encoded protein: CASSYSIRTAYEQYF.

The rearrangement joins TRBV6-1 to TRBJ2-7; possible D gene TRBD1, 5 bases. V lost 5 bases and J lost 4, with 15 bases in between. Germline assignment: CDR1 MNHNS and CDR2 SASEGT. CDR3 length: 14 amino acids. The CDR3 nucleotides read TGTGCCAGCAGTCCTTGGGCAGGGCCGTACGAGCAGTACTTC. Amino acid sequence: CASSPWAGPYEQYF.

This chain joins TRBV6-5 and TRBJ1-2; maybe TRBD1 (5 bases). The CDR3 length is 13 residues. Germline V gene data show CDR1 as MNHEY and CDR2 as SVGAGI. Trimming left V 6 bases short and J 8 bases short, with 16 bases between. The CDR3 bases are TGTGCCAGCAGCCTCTCCGGACGGGACGGCTACACCTTC. Its protein is CASSLSGRDGYTF.

The chain joins TRBV6-5 to TRBJ2-7; perhaps TRBD2 as D (6 bases). With 6 bases removed from V and 2 bases from J, the gap between germline ends came to 17 bases. The CDR3 totals 15 residues. Germline V gene data show CDR1 as MNHEY and CDR2 as SVGAGI. The CDR3 here is CASSLTASATYEQYF. As DNA, the CDR3 is TGTGCCAGCAGCCTTACGGCTAGCGCGACCTACGAGCAGTACTTC.

To note about this clone: Other DNA sequences of this sample code for an identical CDR3. V usage is TRBV4-2 and J usage is TRBJ2-1; 13 bases align to TRBD2. Per germline, CDR1 LGHNA and CDR2 YNFKEQ. V trimming: 0 bases; J trimming: 4 bases; junction bases outside the gene matches: 3. The CDR3 spans 17 residues. CDR3 in amino acids: CASSQDRTSGSYNEQFF. The CDR3 DNA reads TGTGCCAGCAGCCAAGATCGGACTAGCGGGAGTTACAATGAGCAGTTCTTC.

The chain joins TRBV28 to TRBJ1-4, with TRBD1 identical over 7 bases. CDR1 MDHEN and CDR2 SYDVKM come from the germline V gene. The CDR3 runs to 15 residues. V lost 2 bases to trimming and J lost 4 bases; unmatched junction nucleotides: 4. In DNA form, the CDR3 reads TGTGCCAGCAGTTTAGCGGGGGACAGTAATGAAAAACTGTTTTTT. Translation: CASSLAGDSNEKLFF.

To note about this clone: The sample contains more than one DNA sequence encoding this CDR3. The rearrangement joins TRBV9 to TRBJ2-7, with D possibly TRBD2 on 5 matching bases. V was shortened by 0 bases and J by 0 bases, with 7 bases between the two germline ends. Germline V gene data show CDR1 as SGDLS and CDR2 as YYNGEE. The CDR3 consists of 14 residues. The CDR3 coding sequence is TGTGCCAGCAGCGTAGGAAGCGGCTCCTACGAGCAGTACTTC. As protein: CASSVGSGSYEQYF.

This clone was found once. The rearrangement uses TRBV4-3 and TRBJ2-7; TRBD1 matches 10 bases. Germline V CDR1 and CDR2: LGHNA, YSLEER. V dropped 1 base and J dropped 3; count of bases not matched to a gene: 6. The CDR3 is 16 residues long. The CDR3 reads CASSQARQGAYYEQYF. The CDR3 DNA follows: TGCGCCAGCAGCCAAGCACGACAGGGGGCCTACTACGAGCAGTACTTC.

This clone was counted only a few times. The rearrangement links TRBV25-1 to TRBJ2-5; TRBD1 matches at 7 bases. Germline assignment: CDR1 MGHDK and CDR2 SYGVNS. With V trimmed by 4 bases and J by 5 bases, 4 bases remained unmatched. The CDR3 covers 13 residues. In DNA, the CDR3 is TGTGCCAGCAGTGGAGGGGGCTCGGAGACCCAGTACTTC. Encoded protein: CASSGGGSETQYF.

In this sample, this clone turned up a few times. The identical CDR3 is also encoded by other nucleotide sequences in the sample. The CDR3 DNA sequence: TGTGCCAGCTCCCCCTCAGAGGGAATGAACACTGAAGCTTTCTTT. It specifies CASSPSEGMNTEAFF. The chain combines TRBV7-6 with TRBJ1-1, with no clear D. CDR1 is SGHVS and CDR2 is FNYEAQ in the germline V gene. The CDR3 is made up of 15 amino acids. The V end lost 8 bases, the J end lost 0 bases, and 16 bases lay between the germline ends.

The chain employs TRBV6-1 and TRBJ2-1, with 10 bases fitting TRBD2. The CDR3 covers 15 residues. After removal of 5 bases from V and 8 bases from J, the junction contained 9 bases not matched to a gene. Germline V gene lookup returns CDR1 MNHNS and CDR2 SASEGT. In nucleotides, the CDR3 is TGTGCCAGCAGTCAAACTAGCGGGACTAAGGATGAGCAGTTCTTC. Protein product: CASSQTSGTKDEQFF.